Given below is one T cell receptor (beta chain) in context. As yet, its antigen is unknown. Trimming removed 7 bases at V and 4 bases at J, with 19 bases between. The CDR3 contains 15 residues. Germline V gives CDR1 MNHEY, CDR2 SMNVEV (reference sequence). This table comes from immunoSEQ multiplex PCR, and its TCRdb copy is limited to in-frame clones, with some not included. The sample records approximately 400,000 clones, roughly 94% being singletons. This entry comes from a study of Ad26.COV2.S vaccination and SARS-CoV-2 variants. General study points: Researchers reported similar non-spike TCR breadth in vaccine and placebo recipients. TCR breadth and depth estimates may have understated total T cell responses. Substantial response breadth was reportedly seen for spike-specific CD8+ and CD4+ T cells after vaccination. Higher spike-specific TCR breadth was found in vaccine recipients than in placebo recipients.

The genes are TRBV27 and TRBJ1-2, with no clear D. The sequences come from peripheral blood, collected after recovery from COVID-19. The receptor's source is a human donor who had recovered from COVID-19. This CDR3 is CASNRVSAWSYGYTF. The CDR3, as DNA: TGTGCCAGCAACCGCGTATCAGCTTGGTCCTATGGCTACACCTTC.